The sequence of this TCR beta chain was determined in a study of cytomegalovirus exposure and HLA in healthy donors. The PCR had 60 Vbeta and 13 Jbeta primers. Only in-frame clones appear in the TCRdb table, and some are missing; sequencing was by immunoSEQ multiplex PCR. Among 150,000 to 200,000 clones listed, 55% to 75% were seen once. The sample holds a few counts of this clone. Its antigen is not identified. Study-level findings and limits: The study flagged approximately 180 TCR beta chains as cytomegalovirus-associated.

Germline V gives CDR1 GTSNPN, CDR2 SVGIG (reference sequence). Unmatched junction bases numbered 2, after V lost 5 bases and J lost 3 bases. The CDR3 length is 12 residues. This sequence originates from a human donor in good health. The chain carries TRBV30 and TRBJ2-5; 8 nucleotides match TRBD1. Source material: PBMCs. The CDR3 here is CAWGQGKETQYF. Written as DNA, the CDR3 is TGTGCCTGGGGACAGGGAAAAGAGACCCAGTACTTC.